The 27 T cell receptor beta chains below were found in one sample sequenced in a study of regulatory T cells in long-lasting Graves disease. Time point meaning: newly diagnosed GD, antithyroid drugs for less than 3 months. RNA extracted from PBMCs served as the sequencing template. TCR beta libraries were built with iRepertoire HTBI primers and Arm-PCR of CDR3 regions. From the multiplex PCR reads, TCRdb called clonotypes with MiXCR, one entry per CDR3 protein. The sample lists roughly 420,000 distinct CDR3 sequences, 16% occurring once. These data were also reused for a study on T cells in Graves' hyperthyroidism and ophthalmopathy.

This sample comprised peripheral blood mononuclear cells (PBMCs), obtained at new diagnosis, from a patient treated with antithyroid drugs. Receptors were obtained from a woman in her twenties or thirties with Graves disease.

The CDR3 loop reads CASSYGTSEWFEQFF. DNA of the CDR3: TGTGCCAGCAGTTACGGGACCTCAGAATGGTTTGAGCAGTTCTTC. V and J are TRBV6-5 and TRBJ2-1, with D perhaps assigned TRBD1 or TRBD2 (5 bases each). Germline V gives CDR1 MNHEY, CDR2 SVGAGI. This CDR3 is 15 amino acids long. V lost 2 bases and J lost 9, with 17 bases in between.

This clonotype was counted at least ten times. V and J are TRBV27 and TRBJ2-7; no clear D gene. In germline, CDR1 is MNHEY, CDR2 SMNVEV (reference sequence). With 2 bases removed from V and 0 bases from J, the gap between germline ends came to 11 bases. This CDR3 is 15 amino acids long. The CDR3 sequence is CASSLGQDLSYEQYF. In nucleotides, the CDR3 is TGTGCCAGCAGTTTAGGCCAGGACCTCTCCTACGAGCAGTACTTC.

This chain's CDR3 is CASSLGAQGANTEAFF. CDR3 in DNA: TGTGCCAGCAGCTTAGGGGCACAGGGGGCGAACACTGAAGCTTTCTTT. The gene calls are TRBV7-2 and TRBJ1-1; 9 positions match TRBD1. Germline loops: CDR1 SGHTA, CDR2 FQGNSA. The length of the CDR3 is 16 residues. V trimming: 1 base; J trimming: 1 base; junction bases outside the gene matches: 4.

This clonotype appeared many times. V and J are TRBV2 and TRBJ1-1, with D unresolved. Germline V gene lookup returns CDR1 SNHLY and CDR2 FYNNEI. The germline V and J ends were trimmed by 4 bases and 1 base, with 7 bases remaining between them. The CDR3 is made up of 13 amino acids. The CDR3 sequence is CASSGEGNTEAFF. The CDR3 coding sequence is TGTGCCAGCAGTGGAGAAGGGAACACTGAAGCTTTCTTT.

This clonotype came up many times. This sequence joins TRBV30 and TRBJ1-1, with 7 bases that match TRBD1. J lost 4 bases, V lost 3 bases, and 5 bases had no gene match. Germline V lookup: CDR1 GTSNPN, CDR2 SVGIG (reference sequence). The CDR3 has 13 residues. This CDR3 is CAWRSQGFTEAFF. The CDR3 nucleotides are TGTGCCTGGAGATCACAGGGGTTCACTGAAGCTTTCTTT.

At least ten counts were recorded for this clonotype. The chain links TRBV2 to TRBJ1-2; 7 bases match TRBD1. Germline CDR1 SNHLY, CDR2 FYNNEI. The CDR3 spans 13 residues. Germline trimming cut 6 bases from V and 12 bases from J; bases unmatched to any gene: 13. The CDR3 loop reads CASSDDVQGSDTF. The CDR3 bases are TGTGCCAGCAGCGACGACGTACAGGGGTCGGACACCTTC.

This clonotype came up many times. This sequence joins TRBV28 and TRBJ2-5; D is perhaps TRBD1 (6 bases). Germline V gives CDR1 MDHEN, CDR2 SYDVKM. The CDR3 is 13 amino acids. V shed 2 bases and J shed 3 bases, with 7 bases lying between them. The CDR3, as DNA: TGTGCCAGCAGTTTACCAGGGGAAGAGACCCAGTACTTC. This encodes CASSLPGEETQYF.

V usage is TRBV7-9 and J usage is TRBJ2-2; either TRBD1 or TRBD2 may supply D (5 bases each). Trimming cost V 4 bases and J 1 base, with 13 bases left between them. The germline gives CDR1 SEHNR, CDR2 FQNEAQ (reference sequence). CDR3 length: 16 amino acids. CDR3 nucleotides: TGTGCCAGCAGCTCCCCCGAGGGGCGGAACACCGGGGAGCTGTTTTTT. Its translation is CASSSPEGRNTGELFF. The full variable domain, with the rest looked up from reference TRBV7-9 and TRBJ2-2, is DTGVSQNPRHKITKRGQNVTFRCDPISEHNRLYWYRQTLGQGPEFLTYFQNEAQLEKSRLLSDRFSAERPKGSFSTLEIQRTEQGDSAMYLCASSSPEGRNTGELFFGEGSRLTVL.

This clonotype was observed many times. V gene TRBV7-3 combines with J gene TRBJ2-1; 8 nucleotides agree with TRBD1. The junction had 3 bases not matched to a gene; V was cut back by 5 bases and J by 6 bases. Germline lookup yields CDR1 SGHTA and CDR2 FQGTGA. The CDR3 sequence is 13 residues long. CDR3 loop: CASSQGQANEQFF. The CDR3 DNA reads TGTGCCAGCAGCCAGGGACAGGCCAATGAGCAGTTCTTC.

There are many counts of this clonotype. The chain combines TRBV7-8 with TRBJ2-1, with 11 positions matching TRBD2. V shed 4 bases and J 4 bases; nucleotides not matched to a gene: 9. The CDR3 contains 17 residues. The germline CDR1 and CDR2 sequences are SGHVS and FQNEAQ. The CDR3: CASSYKMTSGKYNEQFF. Here the CDR3 DNA reads TGTGCCAGCAGCTACAAGATGACTAGCGGGAAATACAATGAGCAGTTCTTC.

The CDR3 DNA reads as TGTGCCAGCAGCGCCGACGGAGTTAGCAATCAGCCCCAGCATTTT. It translates to CASSADGVSNQPQHF. The V and J genes are TRBV9 and TRBJ1-5; no clear D. CDR3 length: 15 residues. V lost 3 bases to trimming and J lost 0 bases, with 10 bases between them. Germline V gene sequence: CDR1 SGDLS, CDR2 YYNGEE.

This clonotype was seen many times. This chain's CDR3 is CASSLWASGIDEQFF. The DNA of the CDR3 is TGTGCCAGCAGTTTATGGGCCAGCGGGATTGACGAGCAGTTCTTC. J is TRBJ2-1 and V is TRBV28; TRBD2 aligns across 7 bases. Germline V gene data show CDR1 as MDHEN and CDR2 as SYDVKM. The V gene end was trimmed by 0 bases and the J gene end by 10 bases; junction bases not matched to a gene: 9. The CDR3 runs to 15 residues.

This clonotype occurred a few times. The rearrangement uses TRBV19 and TRBJ2-1, with D possibly matching TRBD1 (6 bases). Trimming took off 5 bases at V and 5 bases at J, with 10 bases between the two ends. CDR3 length: 13 residues. Germline values: CDR1 LNHDA, CDR2 SQIVND (reference sequence). CDR3 bases: TGTGCCAGTAGTTGGCAGGGGAACAATGAGCAGTTCTTC. Its protein product is CASSWQGNNEQFF.

The sample holds a few counts of this clonotype. This rearrangement joins TRBV7-9 to TRBJ2-1; 8 bases fit TRBD2. CDR3 length: 16 amino acids. Losses at the gene ends were 7 bases for V and 0 bases for J; bases not matched to a gene: 8. CDR1 and CDR2 (germline): SEHNR, FQNEAQ (reference sequence). In DNA, the CDR3 is TGTGCCAGCACCACCGGGGCGGGAGGCTCCTACAATGAGCAGTTCTTC. Encoded protein: CASTTGAGGSYNEQFF. The full variable domain, with the rest looked up from reference TRBV7-9 and TRBJ2-1, is DTGVSQNPRHKITKRGQNVTFRCDPISEHNRLYWYRQTLGQGPEFLTYFQNEAQLEKSRLLSDRFSAERPKGSFSTLEIQRTEQGDSAMYLCASTTGAGGSYNEQFFGPGTRLTVL.

This clonotype appeared many times. This sequence joins TRBV7-3 and TRBJ2-3; D is unclear. The CDR3 sequence is 13 residues long. Germline lookup yields CDR1 SGHTA and CDR2 FQGTGA. V dropped 5 bases and J dropped 0 bases, with 6 bases sitting between them. DNA of the CDR3: TGTGCCAGCAGCATATTAAGCACAGATACGCAGTATTTT. Its protein product is CASSILSTDTQYF.

The genes are TRBV6-5 and TRBJ2-7, with 11 bases aligning to TRBD2. The CDR3 spans 16 residues. The ends lost 2 bases at V and 5 bases at J; junction bases unmatched: 8. In germline, CDR1 is MNHEY, CDR2 SVGAGI. CDR3 in amino acids: CASSYRTSGRVNEQYF. For the CDR3, the DNA is TGTGCCAGCAGTTACCGAACTAGCGGGAGAGTCAACGAGCAGTACTTC.

V gene TRBV29-1 combines with J gene TRBJ2-1; 7 bases line up with TRBD2. CDR1 and CDR2 (germline): SQVTM, ANQGSEA. The CDR3 has 16 amino acids. Trimming cost V 4 bases and J 6 bases; bases outside gene matches: 15. CDR3 protein: CSVVLGISGLSNEQFF. The CDR3, as DNA: TGCAGCGTTGTATTAGGCATTAGCGGGCTAAGCAATGAGCAGTTCTTC.

CDR3 in amino acids: CASSLLAGSINEQFF. In nucleotides, the CDR3 is TGTGCCAGCAGCTTATTGGCAGGCTCTATCAATGAGCAGTTCTTC. The V call is TRBV7-9, the J call TRBJ2-1; D gene uncertain. Germline loops: CDR1 SEHNR, CDR2 FQNEAQ (reference sequence). Trimming removed 2 bases at V and 6 bases at J, with 14 bases between. This CDR3 has 15 residues.

V usage is TRBV12-3 or TRBV12-4 and J usage is TRBJ1-5; D is uncertain. With 6 bases removed from V and 4 bases from J, the gap between germline ends came to 19 bases. This CDR3 comprises 16 residues. The CDR3 nucleotides read TGTGCCAGCAGACCCTCGGGAGGAGGGTCAAATCAGCCCCAGCATTTT. Translating gives CASRPSGGGSNQPQHF.

This clonotype was counted many times. The CDR3 loop reads CASSHGLQRGWADTQYF. CDR3 sequence (DNA): TGTGCCAGCAGCCATGGATTGCAGAGGGGTTGGGCAGATACGCAGTATTTT. The genes are TRBV4-2 and TRBJ2-3; D is possibly TRBD1 or TRBD2 (5 bases each). The CDR3 extends over 17 amino acids. The germline V gene encodes CDR1 LGHNA and CDR2 YNFKEQ. V lost 3 bases, J lost 4 bases, and 20 bases lay in between.

This clonotype occurred many times. V and J are TRBV6-5 and TRBJ1-1; D is possibly TRBD1 (6 bases). CDR1 and CDR2 from the germline V gene are MNHEY and SVGAGI. The CDR3 has 15 amino acids. With 0 bases removed from V and 0 bases from J, the gap between germline ends came to 8 bases. The DNA of the CDR3 is TGTGCCAGCAGTTACTCTACAGGGATGAACACTGAAGCTTTCTTT. The encoded protein is CASSYSTGMNTEAFF.

V and J are TRBV7-9 and TRBJ2-2; D is unclear. V was trimmed by 2 bases and J by 6 bases, leaving 16 bases between them. From germline, CDR1 is SEHNR and CDR2 FQNEAQ (reference sequence). The length of the CDR3 is 16 residues. The CDR3 bases are TGTGCCAGCAGCTTAACGGTTGGAGTCAATCCCGGGGAGCTGTTTTTT. Translation: CASSLTVGVNPGELFF.

This chain links TRBV7-4 with TRBJ1-2; 8 nucleotides align to TRBD1. Looked up from germline, CDR1 is SGHVT and CDR2 is SQSDAQ. Trimming removed 5 bases from V and 7 bases from J; junction bases left unmatched: 6. CDR3 length equals 13 residues. CDR3 nucleotide sequence: TGTGCCAGCAGCCGACAGGGGATGGGTGGCTACACCTTC. Translating gives CASSRQGMGGYTF.

This clonotype occurred a few times. The chain carries TRBV13 and TRBJ2-1; 9 positions agree with TRBD2. Trimming removed 5 bases from V and 9 bases from J; junction bases left unmatched: 8. CDR1 PRHDT and CDR2 FYEKMQ come from the germline V gene (reference sequence). The length of the CDR3 is 14 residues. CDR3 nucleotide sequence: TGTGCCAGCAGCCCCCGGCTAGCGGGACTTGAGCAGTTCTTC. Translated: CASSPRLAGLEQFF.

The chain couples TRBV18 to TRBJ1-4; the D is unclear. Per germline, CDR1 KGHSH and CDR2 LQKENI. Trimming took 2 bases from V and 3 from J, leaving 10 bases between them. The CDR3 contains 15 residues. In nucleotides, the CDR3 is TGTGCCAGCTCACCATCGGGGTTTTCTAATGAAAAACTGTTTTTT. Its protein product is CASSPSGFSNEKLFF. Filled out from reference TRBV18 and TRBJ1-4, the complete variable domain reads NAGVMQNPRHLVRRRGQEARLRCSPMKGHSHVYWYRQLPEEGLKFMVYLQKENIIDESGMPKERFSAEFPKEGPSILRIQQVVRGDSAAYFCASSPSGFSNEKLFFGSGTQLSVL.

This clonotype occurred many times. The J gene is TRBJ2-3, the V gene TRBV20-1; TRBD2 matches at 10 bases. CDR3 length: 15 residues. Germline V lookup: CDR1 DFQATT, CDR2 SNEGSKA (reference sequence). V was clipped by 1 base and J by 5 bases; unmatched bases: 6. In nucleotides, the CDR3 is TGCAGTGCTAGAGTGGATAGCGGGAGGATAGATACGCAGTATTTT. Its protein product is CSARVDSGRIDTQYF.

This clonotype was detected many times. This chain connects TRBV11-2 to TRBJ2-7; 9 nucleotides match TRBD1. Looked up from germline, CDR1 is SGHAT and CDR2 is FQNNGV. The V and J ends lost 5 bases and 3 bases, in that order; junction bases with no gene match: 8. The length of the CDR3 is 15 residues. The CDR3: CASSRTGGNLYEQYF. CDR3 coding DNA: TGTGCCAGCAGCCGAACAGGGGGCAATCTCTACGAGCAGTACTTC.